The clone carrying this T cell receptor beta chain was seen repeatedly, ten times or more. What it recognizes is unknown. For repertoire sequencing, the TCR beta CDR3 regions were amplified from RNA transcripts. After a first-round RT-PCR with HTBI primers, a second-round multiplex PCR was run. TCRdb redid the calling of the multiplex PCR reads with MiXCR, one entry per CDR3 protein. This sample yields about 400,000 distinct CDR3 sequences, of which 15% are seen a single time; roughly 7% belongs to the top ten. This sample is part of a study of Graves' ophthalmopathy and Graves' hyperthyroidism. Study observations and caveats: This model predicted ophthalmopathy progression (sensitivity about 67%, specificity around 72%).

Per germline, CDR1 MNHEY and CDR2 SVGAGI. This CDR3 comprises 15 residues. Trimming took 8 bases from V and 0 from J; bases not matched to a gene: 6. Hyperthyroidism patients had new diagnoses, durations under 2 months, and ages of 18 to 65. Exclusion covered patients with other autoimmune diseases or uncontrolled infections (as well as pregnancy or lactation). PBMCs came from roughly 10 ml of fresh peripheral blood. This TCR was recovered from a woman aged 18-29 years with stable Graves' hyperthyroidism. The chain links TRBV6-5 to TRBJ1-2; 10 nucleotides align to TRBD1. Source material: peripheral blood. The CDR3 DNA follows: TGTGCCAGCCCCGGACAGGGGGATACTAACTATGGCTACACCTTC. It codes for CASPGQGDTNYGYTF.